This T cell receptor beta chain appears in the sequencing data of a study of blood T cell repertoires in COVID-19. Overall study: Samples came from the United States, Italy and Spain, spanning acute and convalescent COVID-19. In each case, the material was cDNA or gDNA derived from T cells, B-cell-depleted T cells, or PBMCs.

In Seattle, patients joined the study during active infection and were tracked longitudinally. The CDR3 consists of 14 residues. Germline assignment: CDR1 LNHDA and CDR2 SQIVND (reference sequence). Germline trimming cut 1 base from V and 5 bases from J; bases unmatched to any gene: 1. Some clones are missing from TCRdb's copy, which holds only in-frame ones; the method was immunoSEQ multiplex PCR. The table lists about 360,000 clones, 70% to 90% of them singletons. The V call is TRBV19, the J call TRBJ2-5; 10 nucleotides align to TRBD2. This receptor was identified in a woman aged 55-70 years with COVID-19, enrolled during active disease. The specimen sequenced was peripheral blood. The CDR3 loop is CASSIASGGETQYF. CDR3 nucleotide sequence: TGTGCCAGTAGTATAGCTAGCGGGGGTGAGACCCAGTACTTC.